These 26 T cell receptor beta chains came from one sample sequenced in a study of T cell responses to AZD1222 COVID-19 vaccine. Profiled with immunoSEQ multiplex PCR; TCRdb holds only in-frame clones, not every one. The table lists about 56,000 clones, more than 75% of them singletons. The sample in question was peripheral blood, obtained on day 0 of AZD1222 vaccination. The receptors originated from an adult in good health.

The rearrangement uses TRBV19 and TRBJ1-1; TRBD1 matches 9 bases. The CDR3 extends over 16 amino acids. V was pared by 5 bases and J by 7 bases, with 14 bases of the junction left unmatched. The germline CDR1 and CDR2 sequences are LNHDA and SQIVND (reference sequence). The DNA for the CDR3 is TGTGCCAGTAGTGCCCTGTCCGGGACAGGGTGGGGTGAAGCTTTCTTT. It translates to CASSALSGTGWGEAFF.

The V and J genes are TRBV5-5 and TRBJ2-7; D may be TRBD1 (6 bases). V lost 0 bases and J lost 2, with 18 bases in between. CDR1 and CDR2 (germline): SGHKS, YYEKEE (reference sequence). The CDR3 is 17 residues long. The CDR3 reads CASSLGEIQGPTYEQYF. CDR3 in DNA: TGTGCCAGCAGCTTGGGGGAAATACAGGGCCCAACCTACGAGCAGTACTTC.

The CDR3 sequence is CASSPPQGHVEKLFF. The CDR3, as DNA: TGTGCCAGCTCACCACCACAGGGACACGTTGAAAAACTGTTTTTT. This chain connects TRBV18 to TRBJ1-4; weak D call: TRBD1 (6 bases). This CDR3 comprises 15 residues. V dropped 0 bases and J dropped 7 bases, with 12 bases sitting between them. Looked up from germline, CDR1 is KGHSH and CDR2 is LQKENI.

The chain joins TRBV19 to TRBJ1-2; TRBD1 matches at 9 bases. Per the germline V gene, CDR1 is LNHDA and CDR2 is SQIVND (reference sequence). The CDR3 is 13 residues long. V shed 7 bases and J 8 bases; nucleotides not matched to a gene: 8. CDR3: CASNKQGAGGYTF. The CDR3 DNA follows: TGTGCCAGTAACAAACAGGGGGCTGGCGGCTACACCTTC. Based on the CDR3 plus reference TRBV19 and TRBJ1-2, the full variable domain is DGGITQSPKYLFRKEGQNVTLSCEQNLNHDAMYWYRQDPGQGLRLIYYSQIVNDFQKGDIAEGYSVSREKKESFPLTVTSAQKNPTAFYLCASNKQGAGGYTFGSGTRLTVV.

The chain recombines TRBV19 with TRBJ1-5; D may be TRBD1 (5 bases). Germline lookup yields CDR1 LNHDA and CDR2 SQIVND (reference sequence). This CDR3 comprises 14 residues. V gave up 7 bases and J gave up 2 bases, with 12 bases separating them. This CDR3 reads CASTRGWGNQPQHF. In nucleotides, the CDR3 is TGTGCCAGTACGCGGGGCTGGGGCAATCAGCCCCAGCATTTT.

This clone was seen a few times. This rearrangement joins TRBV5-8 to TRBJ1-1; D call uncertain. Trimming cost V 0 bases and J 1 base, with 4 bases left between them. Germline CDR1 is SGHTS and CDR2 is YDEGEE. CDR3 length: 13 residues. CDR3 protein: CASSLVANTEAFF. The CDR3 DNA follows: TGTGCCAGCAGCTTGGTAGCGAACACTGAAGCTTTCTTT.

CDR3 amino acids: CASSKVPSGRVRGNEQFF. In DNA, the CDR3 is TGTGCCAGCAGCAAAGTGCCTAGCGGGAGAGTGAGGGGGAATGAGCAGTTCTTC. This rearrangement joins TRBV21-1 to TRBJ2-1; no DNA check was done on the table's D call, TRBD2. TRBV21-1 is tagged as a pseudogene. The CDR3 consists of 18 residues.

This chain's CDR3 is CASSLLGLGPDTQYF. Written as DNA, the CDR3 is TGTGCCAGCAGCTTATTGGGACTGGGACCAGATACGCAGTATTTT. The V and J genes are TRBV7-8 and TRBJ2-3; TRBD2 might be the D (6 bases). The V gene's germline CDR1 is SGHVS and CDR2 FQNEAQ. The CDR3 loop spans 15 amino acids. The V and J ends lost 2 bases and 4 bases respectively, with 13 bases between them. The full variable domain, its missing parts supplied by reference TRBV7-8 and TRBJ2-3, is GAGVSQSPRYKVAKRGQDVALRCDPISGHVSLFWYQQALGQGPEFLTYFQNEAQLDKSGLPSDRFFAERPEGSVSTLKIQRTQQEDSAVYLCASSLLGLGPDTQYFGPGTRLTVL.

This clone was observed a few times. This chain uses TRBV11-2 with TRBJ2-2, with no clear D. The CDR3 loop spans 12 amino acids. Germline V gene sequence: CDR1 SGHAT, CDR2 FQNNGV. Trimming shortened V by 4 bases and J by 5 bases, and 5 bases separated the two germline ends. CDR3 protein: CASSSPTGELFF. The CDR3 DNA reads TGTGCCAGCAGCTCCCCGACCGGGGAGCTGTTTTTT.

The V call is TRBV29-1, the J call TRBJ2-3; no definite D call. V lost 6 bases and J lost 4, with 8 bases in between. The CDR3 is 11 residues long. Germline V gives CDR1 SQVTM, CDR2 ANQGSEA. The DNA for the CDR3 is TGCAGCGTCTCCGACCCAGATACGCAGTATTTT. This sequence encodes CSVSDPDTQYF.

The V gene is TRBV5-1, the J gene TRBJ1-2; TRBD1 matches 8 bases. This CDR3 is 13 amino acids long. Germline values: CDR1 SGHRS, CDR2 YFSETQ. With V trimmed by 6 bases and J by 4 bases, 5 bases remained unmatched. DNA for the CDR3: TGCGCCAGCATTGGGCAGGGGGCCTATGGCTACACCTTC. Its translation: CASIGQGAYGYTF. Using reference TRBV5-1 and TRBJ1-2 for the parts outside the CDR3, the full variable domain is KAGVTQTPRYLIKTRGQQVTLSCSPISGHRSVSWYQQTPGQGLQFLFEYFSETQRNKGNFPGRFSGRQFSNSRSEMNVSTLELGDSALYLCASIGQGAYGYTFGSGTRLTVV.

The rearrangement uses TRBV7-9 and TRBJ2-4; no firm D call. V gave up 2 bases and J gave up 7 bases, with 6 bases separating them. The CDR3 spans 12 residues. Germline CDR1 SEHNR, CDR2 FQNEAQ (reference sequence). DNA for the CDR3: TGTGCCAGCAGCTTATCGGAGAACATTCAGTACTTC. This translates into CASSLSENIQYF. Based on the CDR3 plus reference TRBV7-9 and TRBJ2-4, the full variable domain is DTGVSQNPRHKITKRGQNVTFRCDPISEHNRLYWYRQTLGQGPEFLTYFQNEAQLEKSRLLSDRFSAERPKGSFSTLEIQRTEQGDSAMYLCASSLSENIQYFGAGTRLSVL.

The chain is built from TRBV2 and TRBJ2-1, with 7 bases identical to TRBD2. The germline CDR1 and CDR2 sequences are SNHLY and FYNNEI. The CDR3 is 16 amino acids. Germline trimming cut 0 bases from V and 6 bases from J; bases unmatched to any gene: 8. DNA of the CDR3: TGTGCCAGCAGTGAAGCGATAGGGGAGGGGCTCAATGAGCAGTTCTTC. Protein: CASSEAIGEGLNEQFF.

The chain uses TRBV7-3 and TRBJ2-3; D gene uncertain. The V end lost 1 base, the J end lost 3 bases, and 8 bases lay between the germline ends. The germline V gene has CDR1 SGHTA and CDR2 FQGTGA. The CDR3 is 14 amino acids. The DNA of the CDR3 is TGTGCCAGCAGCTTAAACGGGTTTACAGATACGCAGTATTTT. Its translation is CASSLNGFTDTQYF. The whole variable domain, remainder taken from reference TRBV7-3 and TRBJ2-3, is GAGVSQTPSNKVTEKGKYVELRCDPISGHTALYWYRQSLGQGPEFLIYFQGTGAADDSGLPNDRFFAVRPEGSVSTLKIQRTERGDSAVYLCASSLNGFTDTQYFGPGTRLTVL.

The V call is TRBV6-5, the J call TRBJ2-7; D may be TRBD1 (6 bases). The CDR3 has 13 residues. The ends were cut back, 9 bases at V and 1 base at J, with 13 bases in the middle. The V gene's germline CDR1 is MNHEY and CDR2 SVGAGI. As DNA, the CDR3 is TGTGCCAGTACGATACAGGGTTCCTACGAGCAGTACTTC. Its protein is CASTIQGSYEQYF.

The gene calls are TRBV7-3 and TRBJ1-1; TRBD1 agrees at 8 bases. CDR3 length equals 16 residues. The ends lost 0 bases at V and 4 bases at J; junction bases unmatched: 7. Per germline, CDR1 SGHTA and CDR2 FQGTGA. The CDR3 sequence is CASSLTGNTGGTEAFF. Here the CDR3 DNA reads TGTGCCAGCAGCTTAACGGGAAACACAGGGGGCACTGAAGCTTTCTTT.

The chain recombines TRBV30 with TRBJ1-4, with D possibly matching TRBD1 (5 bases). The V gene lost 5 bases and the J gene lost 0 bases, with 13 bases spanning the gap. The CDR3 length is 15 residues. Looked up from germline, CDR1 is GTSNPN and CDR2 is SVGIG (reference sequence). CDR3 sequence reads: CAWAAVGATNEKLFF. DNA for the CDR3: TGTGCCTGGGCGGCAGTAGGGGCAACTAATGAAAAACTGTTTTTT.

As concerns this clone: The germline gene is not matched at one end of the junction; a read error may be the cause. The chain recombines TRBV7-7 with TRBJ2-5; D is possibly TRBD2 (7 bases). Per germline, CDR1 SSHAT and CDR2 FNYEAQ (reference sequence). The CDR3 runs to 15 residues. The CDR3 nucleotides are TGTGCTAGCAGCTTAGAGGGGGGGGATTATGGGACCCAGTACTTC. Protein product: CASSLEGGDYGTQYF.

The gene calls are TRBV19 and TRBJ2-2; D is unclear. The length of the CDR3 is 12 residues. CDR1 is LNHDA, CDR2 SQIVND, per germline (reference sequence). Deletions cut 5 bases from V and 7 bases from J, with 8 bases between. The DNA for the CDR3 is TGTGCCAGTAGTCCGATCCTCGGGGAGCTGTTTTTT. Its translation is CASSPILGELFF. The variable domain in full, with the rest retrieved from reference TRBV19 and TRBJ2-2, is DGGITQSPKYLFRKEGQNVTLSCEQNLNHDAMYWYRQDPGQGLRLIYYSQIVNDFQKGDIAEGYSVSREKKESFPLTVTSAQKNPTAFYLCASSPILGELFFGEGSRLTVL.

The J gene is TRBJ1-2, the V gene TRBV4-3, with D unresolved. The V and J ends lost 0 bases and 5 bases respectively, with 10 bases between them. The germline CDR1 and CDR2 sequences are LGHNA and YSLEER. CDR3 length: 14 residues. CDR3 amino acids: CASSQDWTDYGYTF. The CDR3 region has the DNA TGCGCCAGCAGCCAAGATTGGACGGATTATGGCTACACCTTC.

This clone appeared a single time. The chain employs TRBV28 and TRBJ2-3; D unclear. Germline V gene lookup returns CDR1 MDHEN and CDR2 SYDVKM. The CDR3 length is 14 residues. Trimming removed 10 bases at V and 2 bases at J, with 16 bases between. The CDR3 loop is CATIKVGTTDTQYF. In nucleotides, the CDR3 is TGTGCCACCATAAAAGTGGGAACCACAGATACGCAGTATTTT.

CDR3 sequence (DNA): TGCGCCAGCGGAGTCCCGACAGAGGGTAGAGAAGACTATGGCTACACCTTC. This encodes CASGVPTEGREDYGYTF. The V call is TRBV5-1, the J call TRBJ1-2; TRBD1 might be the D (5 bases). The CDR3 covers 17 residues. CDR1 is SGHRS and CDR2 is YFSETQ in the germline V gene. V was clipped by 7 bases and J by 3 bases, with 25 bases between them.

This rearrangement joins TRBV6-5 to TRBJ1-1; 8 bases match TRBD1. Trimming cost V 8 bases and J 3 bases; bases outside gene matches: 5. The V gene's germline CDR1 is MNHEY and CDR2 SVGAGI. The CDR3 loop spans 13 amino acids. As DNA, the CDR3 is TGTGCCAGCGCTGCGGACAGGGACACTGAAGCTTTCTTT. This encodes CASAADRDTEAFF.

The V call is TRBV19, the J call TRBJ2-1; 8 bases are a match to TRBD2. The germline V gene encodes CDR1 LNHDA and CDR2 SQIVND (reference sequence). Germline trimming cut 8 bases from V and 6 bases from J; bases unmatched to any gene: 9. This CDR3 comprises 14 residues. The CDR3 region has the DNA TGTGCCAGTGGGACTAGTTTAAACACCAATGAGCAGTTCTTC. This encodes CASGTSLNTNEQFF. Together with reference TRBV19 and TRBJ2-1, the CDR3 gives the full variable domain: DGGITQSPKYLFRKEGQNVTLSCEQNLNHDAMYWYRQDPGQGLRLIYYSQIVNDFQKGDIAEGYSVSREKKESFPLTVTSAQKNPTAFYLCASGTSLNTNEQFFGPGTRLTVL.

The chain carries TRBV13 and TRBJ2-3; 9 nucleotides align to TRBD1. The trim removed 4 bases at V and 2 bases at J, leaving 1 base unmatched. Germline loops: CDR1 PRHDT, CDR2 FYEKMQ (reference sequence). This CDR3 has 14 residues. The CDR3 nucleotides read TGTGCCAGCAGCTACAGGGGGCCCACAGATACGCAGTATTTT. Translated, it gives CASSYRGPTDTQYF. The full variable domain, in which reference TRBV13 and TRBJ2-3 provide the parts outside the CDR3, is AAGVIQSPRHLIKEKRETATLKCYPIPRHDTVYWYQQGPGQDPQFLISFYEKMQSDKGSIPDRFSAQQFSDYHSELNMSSLELGDSALYFCASSYRGPTDTQYFGPGTRLTVL.

The CDR3 DNA is TGTGCCAGCTCACCTGGGGAGGGGGCACCGGGCACTGAAGCTTTCTTT. Translated: CASSPGEGAPGTEAFF. The J gene is TRBJ1-1, the V gene TRBV18, with TRBD1 matching 7 bases. This CDR3 is built from 16 residues. CDR1 and CDR2 from the germline V gene are KGHSH and LQKENI. With 3 bases clipped from V and 4 bases from J, the junction kept 11 bases outside the gene matches.